A selection of T cell receptor beta chains follows, all from one sample in a study of vaccination and CD4 T cells after COVID-19. TCRdb processed the PCR reads anew with MiXCR; each CDR3 protein has one entry. In the table there are 8,400 or so distinct CDR3 sequences, 60% of which are singletons. These TCRs' antigens remain unknown. The sample consisted of cultured CD4+ T cells from blood, taken after SARS-CoV-2 vaccination. The receptor source for this set is a human donor with COVID-19. CDR3s include the opening cysteine and the closing phenylalanine or tryptophan. A D gene is named only where the DNA matches it firmly. Only some rows state a clone size, as once, few, many or a class for expanded clones.

J gene	clone size	V gene	D gene	CDR3 DNA	CDR3 protein
TRBJ2-7	NA	TRBV6-1	NA	TGTGCCAGCAGTCGGACAGACGAGCAGTACTTC	CASSRTDEQYF
TRBJ1-1	NA	TRBV20-1	TRBD1	TGCAGTGCTAGGAGAGGGACAGGGGTGAACACTGAAGCTTTCTTT	CSARRGTGVNTEAFF
TRBJ1-2	NA	TRBV7-2	NA	TGTGCCAGCAGCTTAGGACGGGACACGCTCTATGGCTACACCTTC	CASSLGRDTLYGYTF
TRBJ1-1	NA	TRBV20-1	NA	TGCAGTGCTAGCCCCGAGGCCCGTGGTGAAGCTTTCTTT	CSASPEARGEAFF
TRBJ1-2	NA	TRBV2	TRBD1	TGTGCCAGCAGGACAGGGCTTGGCTACACCTTC	CASRTGLGYTF
TRBJ2-3	few	TRBV20-1	NA	TGCAGTGCTAGAGGAGCACCTCGGGGGTCCACAGATACGCAGTATTTT	CSARGAPRGSTDTQYF
TRBJ2-6	few	TRBV7-8	TRBD1	TGTGCCAGCAGCTCCGGGACAGGGGCCTCTGGGGCCAACGTCCTGACTTTC	CASSSGTGASGANVLTF
TRBJ2-2	NA	TRBV12-3/TRBV12-4	TRBD2	TGTGCCAGCAGTTTAGGGCAGGGCGGGGGGAACACCGGGGAGCTGTTTTTT	CASSLGQGGGNTGELFF
TRBJ2-5	few	TRBV20-1	NA	TGCAGTGCTACACTAGGAGGCCGAGAGACCCAGTACTTC	CSATLGGRETQYF
TRBJ1-1	NA	TRBV28	NA	TGTGCCAGCAGTGGGGAAAGGAACACTGAAGCTTTCTTT	CASSGERNTEAFF
TRBJ2-3	NA	TRBV7-6	NA	TGTGCCAGCAGCTTACTGGACAGAAATACGCAGTATTTT	CASSLLDRNTQYF
TRBJ2-5	NA	TRBV20-1	TRBD1	TGCAGTGCTCCGGGACAGAGTGAGGAGACCCAGTACTTC	CSAPGQSEETQYF
TRBJ1-1	NA	TRBV6-5	NA	TGTGCCAGCAGTTTCAAGACAGGCGGAGCTTTCTTT	CASSFKTGGAFF
TRBJ2-5	few	TRBV6-2/TRBV6-3	TRBD1	TGTGCCAGCAGAACGACAGGGGACGAGACCCAGTACTTC	CASRTTGDETQYF
TRBJ1-6	NA	TRBV6-1	NA	TGTGCCAGCAGTACGACAGGTTGGCCCTATAATTCACCCCTCCACTTT	CASSTTGWPYNSPLHF
TRBJ2-6	NA	TRBV19	NA	TGTGCCAGTAGTACCTCCCGGGCTGGGGCCAACGTCCTGACTTTC	CASSTSRAGANVLTF
TRBJ2-1	NA	TRBV6-1	NA	TGTGCCAGCAGCCAAGAGGTCCGGACCTACAATGAGCAGTTCTTC	CASSQEVRTYNEQFF
TRBJ1-6	NA	TRBV4-1	TRBD1	TGCGCCAGCAGCCTCCGGGGAGGGACAGGGTTGAATTCACCCCTCCACTTT	CASSLRGGTGLNSPLHF
TRBJ1-6	NA	TRBV2	NA	TGTGCCAGCAGAACGGATACATCAGCATATAATTCACCCCTCCACTTT	CASRTDTSAYNSPLHF
TRBJ2-1	once	TRBV6-1	NA	TGTGCCAGTGCCGGAGACTCCTACAATGAGCAGTTCTTC	CASAGDSYNEQFF
TRBJ1-5	NA	TRBV7-4	TRBD1	TGTGCCAGCAGCTTAGGACAGGGGAGTTGCAATCAGCCCCAGCATTTT	CASSLGQGSCNQPQHF
TRBJ2-1	NA	TRBV20-1	NA	TGCAGTGCTAGAGTTCCGGCAGGGAGTGAGCAGTTCTTC	CSARVPAGSEQFF
TRBJ1-2	NA	TRBV29-1	TRBD1	TGCAGCGTTGAAGACCCCTCGGACAGGGCGGATGGCTACACCTTC	CSVEDPSDRADGYTF
TRBJ1-1	few	TRBV7-8	NA	TGTGCCAGCAGCTTGGGGAGTGAAGCTTTCTTT	CASSLGSEAFF
TRBJ1-5	NA	TRBV15	TRBD1	TGTGCCACCAGCAGAGATCGGACAGGGTCTCAGCCCCAGCATTTT	CATSRDRTGSQPQHF
TRBJ1-5	NA	TRBV7-9	NA	TGTGCCAGCAGCCGAGATGGGGGTAGCAATCAGCCCCAGCATTTT	CASSRDGGSNQPQHF
TRBJ2-7	NA	TRBV20-1	TRBD1	TGCAGTGCTTACCGGGACAGTACCTACGAGCAGTACTTC	CSAYRDSTYEQYF